These T cell receptor beta chains were read from a single sample in a study of prognosis after radiotherapy for stage I lung cancer. TCRdb reprocessed the multiplex PCR reads via MiXCR and lists one record per CDR3 protein. The sample includes about 12,000 distinct CDR3 sequences, about 56% seen only once; the top ten take around a fifth. The specimen was PBMCs, collected before or after stereotactic body radiation therapy (not recorded which). The receptors derive from a donor older than 45 with non-small cell lung cancer. The CDR3 runs from the conserved cysteine through the conserved F or W. Fields, in order: J gene, V gene, D gene, clone size, CDR3 protein, CDR3 DNA. The D gene is left open where the match is weak. The size of a clone is reported for some rows only, either as once, few or many, or as a class for expanded clones.

j_gene: TRBJ2-1; v_gene: TRBV7-7; d_gene: NA; abundance: few; CDR3aa: CASSPQGESNEQFF; CDR3nt: TGTGCTAGCAGCCCCCAAGGGGAGAGCAATGAGCAGTTCTTC
j_gene: TRBJ2-7; v_gene: TRBV20-1; d_gene: NA; abundance: many; CDR3aa: CSVGGGNGLEQYF; CDR3nt: TGCAGTGTAGGTGGCGGGAACGGATTAGAGCAGTACTTC
j_gene: TRBJ1-2; v_gene: TRBV6-1; d_gene: NA; abundance: once; CDR3aa: CASSLGAPYGYTF; CDR3nt: TGTGCCAGCAGCCTCGGGGCCCCCTATGGCTACACCTTC
j_gene: TRBJ1-4; v_gene: TRBV9; d_gene: TRBD1; abundance: many; CDR3aa: CASSAGTGVSNEKLFF; CDR3nt: TGTGCCAGCAGCGCTGGGACAGGGGTTTCTAATGAAAAACTGTTTTTT
j_gene: TRBJ2-1; v_gene: TRBV6-2/TRBV6-3; d_gene: NA; abundance: NA; CDR3aa: CASSKEGYSYNEQFF; CDR3nt: TGTGCCAGCAGTAAAGAGGGGTACTCCTACAATGAGCAGTTCTTC
j_gene: TRBJ2-1; v_gene: TRBV7-8; d_gene: TRBD1; abundance: NA; CDR3aa: CASSLLGQGADEQFF; CDR3nt: TGTGCCAGCAGCTTACTAGGACAGGGGGCCGATGAGCAGTTCTTC
j_gene: TRBJ1-5; v_gene: TRBV12-3/TRBV12-4; d_gene: NA; abundance: NA; CDR3aa: CASILGGVVQPQHF; CDR3nt: TGTGCCAGCATCCTTGGGGGTGTTGTTCAGCCCCAGCATTTT
j_gene: TRBJ2-7; v_gene: TRBV6-1; d_gene: NA; abundance: NA; CDR3aa: CASRRPVDHTYEQYF; CDR3nt: TGTGCCAGCAGAAGACCAGTGGACCATACCTACGAGCAGTACTTC
j_gene: TRBJ2-2; v_gene: TRBV4-1; d_gene: NA; abundance: few; CDR3aa: CASSQVGGTKAGELFF; CDR3nt: TGCGCCAGCAGCCAAGTAGGAGGGACGAAAGCCGGGGAGCTGTTTTTT
j_gene: TRBJ2-3; v_gene: TRBV9; d_gene: NA; abundance: many; CDR3aa: CASSVGVGGGGTDTQYF; CDR3nt: TGTGCCAGCAGCGTAGGAGTAGGAGGGGGCGGCACAGATACGCAGTATTTT
j_gene: TRBJ2-5; v_gene: TRBV3-2; d_gene: NA; abundance: NA; CDR3aa: CASSQDTRESGETQYF; CDR3nt: TGTGCCAGCAGCCAAGATACCCGGGAGTCGGGGGAGACCCAGTACTTC
j_gene: TRBJ2-5; v_gene: TRBV18; d_gene: NA; abundance: few; CDR3aa: CASPRDAPGFGETQYF; CDR3nt: TGTGCCAGCCCCCGAGACGCTCCAGGGTTTGGAGAGACCCAGTACTTC
j_gene: TRBJ2-3; v_gene: TRBV5-8; d_gene: TRBD2; abundance: NA; CDR3aa: CASSWGTSGRADTQYF; CDR3nt: TGTGCCAGCAGCTGGGGGACTAGCGGGAGGGCAGATACGCAGTATTTT
j_gene: TRBJ1-2; v_gene: TRBV28; d_gene: TRBD1; abundance: NA; CDR3aa: CASSYLLDRDDGYTF; CDR3nt: TGTGCCAGCAGTTACCTACTCGACAGGGACGATGGCTACACCTTC
j_gene: TRBJ2-7; v_gene: TRBV24-1; d_gene: NA; abundance: medium-sized; CDR3aa: CATSDRGQGEQYF; CDR3nt: TGTGCCACCAGTGACAGGGGTCAGGGCGAGCAGTACTTC
j_gene: TRBJ2-1; v_gene: TRBV6-1; d_gene: TRBD1; abundance: NA; CDR3aa: CATNLGQVLPKWNEQFF; CDR3nt: TGTGCCACCAACTTGGGACAGGTCCTTCCCAAGTGGAATGAGCAGTTCTTC